A selection of T cell receptor beta chains follows, all from one sample in a study of blood T cells in healthy people across ages. TCRdb fed the 5' RACE reads into MiXCR, producing one record per CDR3 protein. The sample includes fewer than 2,000,000 distinct CDR3 sequences, roughly two fifths of them seen just once. The sequencing sample was made of blood. The receptors here all came from a human donor in good health. Each CDR3 is given with its conserved first and last residue. Each record gives: V gene, J gene, D gene, clone size, CDR3 DNA, CDR3 protein. The D gene is left open where the match is weak. Rows give clone size only sometimes, using once, few, many, or a class for an expanded clone.

TRBV4-1	TRBJ1-2	TRBD1	few	TGCGCCAGCAGCCAAGTGGAAACAGGGGCCGGTGGCTACACCTTC	CASSQVETGAGGYTF
TRBV20-1	TRBJ2-3	.	.	TGCAGTGCTGGAGCCCCACTCGCCCTTAGGGGGGGTACGCAGTATTTT	CSAGAPLALRGGTQYF
TRBV4-2	TRBJ2-7	.	.	TGTGCCAGCAGCCGAGATGCGGGTTCCTACGAGCATTACTTC	CASSRDAGSYEHYF
TRBV20-1	TRBJ2-6	.	many	TGCAGTGCTACATCCGGGACATCAATCTCTGGGGCCAACGTCCTGACTTTC	CSATSGTSISGANVLTF
TRBV10-3	TRBJ2-5	TRBD1	.	TGTGCCAGCTGGACAGGGGGCATCCAAGAGACCCAGTACTTC	CASWTGGIQETQYF
TRBV29-1	TRBJ2-6	.	.	TGCAGCGTGAATCAGGGGTCTGGGGCCAACGTCCTGACTTTC	CSVNQGSGANVLTF
TRBV7-2	TRBJ2-7	.	many	TGTGCCAGCAGCCACCGGGCTGACTACGAGCAGTACTTC	CASSHRADYEQYF
TRBV7-2	TRBJ2-1	TRBD2	few	TGTGCCAGCAGCCAATTGGGGCGGGGGGGCCCCAATGAGCAGTTCTTC	CASSQLGRGGPNEQFF
TRBV20-1	TRBJ2-1	.	many	TGCAGCGTCCCTACTACTACAGGGAGGGGAGACAATGAGCAGTTCTTC	CSVPTTTGRGDNEQFF
TRBV12-3/TRBV12-4	TRBJ2-7	.	.	TGTGCCAGCAGTCCGCATCCTACTACCACCTACGAGCAGTACTTC	CASSPHPTTTYEQYF
TRBV7-2	TRBJ2-5	TRBD2	.	TGTGCCAGCAGCTTCTCTAGCGGGGGAAATCCCTTGGAGCAGTACTTC	CASSFSSGGNPLEQYF
TRBV6-2/TRBV6-3	TRBJ2-6	.	.	TGTGCCAGCTGGGGGACGGACATTTCTGGGGCCAACGTCCTGACTTTC	CASWGTDISGANVLTF
TRBV13	TRBJ1-1	.	.	TGTGCCAGCAGCATAAGGGGTGAAGTTTACACTGAAGCTTTCTTT	CASSIRGEVYTEAFF
TRBV15	TRBJ2-3	TRBD1	.	TGTGCCACCAGCAGAGATTTGAGACAGGGCCTTCTTTGGATAGATACGCAGTATTTT	CATSRDLRQGLLWIDTQYF
TRBV5-1	TRBJ1-1	TRBD1	few	TGCGCCAGCAGCTTTTCCGGACAGGGACGGAACACTGAAGCTTTCTTT	CASSFSGQGRNTEAFF
TRBV28	TRBJ2-5	.	few	TGTGCCAGCAGTTACCTCCTAGGGGTCAAGAAGACCCAGTACTTC	CASSYLLGVKKTQYF
TRBV28	TRBJ2-5	.	many	TGCGCCAGCAGCCTCTGGACAGCACAAGAGACCCAGTACTTC	CASSLWTAQETQYF
TRBV3-1	TRBJ2-6	TRBD1	.	TGTGCCAGCAGCCAGACAGGGGAGGTAGCCAACGTCCTGACTTTC	CASSQTGEVANVLTF
TRBV9	TRBJ2-2	.	.	TGTGCCAGCAGCGGAAAGAAACACACCGGGGAGCTGTTTTTT	CASSGKKHTGELFF
TRBV7-9	TRBJ2-7	.	.	TGTGCCAGCAGCATACAGGGTGAGGGCGAGCAGTACTTC	CASSIQGEGEQYF